This TCR beta chain was documented in a study of control samples from healthy donors and cancer patients. Generated by immunoSEQ multiplex PCR, the TCRdb table keeps only in-frame clones and is missing some. The data show about 140,000 clones, approximately 94% seen once. This clone was detected only a few times. Sample: blood. This TCR was sampled from a man in his forties in good health.

This CDR3 is CASSQTWDPGAEAFF. CDR3 DNA sequence: TGCGCCAGCAGCCAGACGTGGGACCCGGGGGCTGAAGCTTTCTTT. The chain has TRBV4-3 and TRBJ1-1; perhaps TRBD1 as D (5 bases). The CDR3 totals 15 residues. Trimming took off 3 bases at V and 6 bases at J, with 17 bases between the two ends. CDR1 LGHNA and CDR2 YSLEER come from the germline V gene.